The 28 T cell receptor beta chains below come from one sample, sequenced in a study of blood T cells in healthy people across ages. Combining a sample-barcoded 5' primer with a J-beta primer mix, a second PCR ran for roughly 7 to 11 cycles. TCRdb used MiXCR to reprocess the 5' RACE reads, holding one entry per CDR3 protein. The sample records 780,000 or so distinct CDR3 sequences, more than 20% being singletons. The same sample was also studied in work on T cells of mothers and their children.

Sequenced material: blood. These receptors originate from a boy between 10 and 17 years old in good health.

Only a few counts were recorded for this clonotype. This chain connects TRBV20-1 to TRBJ1-3; D is uncertain. The CDR3 runs 14 residues. V lost 2 bases and J 0 bases, leaving 8 bases between the germline ends. Germline assignment: CDR1 DFQATT and CDR2 SNEGSKA (reference sequence). The CDR3 region is CSARQASSGNTIYF. CDR3 nucleotides: TGCAGTGCTAGACAGGCTTCCTCTGGAAACACCATATATTTT.

This clonotype was seen a few times. This chain connects TRBV12-3 or TRBV12-4 to TRBJ1-3; D uncertain. Trimming removed 6 bases from V and 4 bases from J, with 10 bases in between. The CDR3 totals 13 residues. The CDR3 region has the DNA TGTGCCAGCAGCTACCCGGTGGGAAACACCATATATTTT. Residues: CASSYPVGNTIYF.

The table lists this clonotype with a few counts. The J gene is TRBJ2-5, the V gene TRBV12-3 or TRBV12-4; 13 bases are shared with TRBD2. V lost 4 bases and J lost 4; bases outside the gene matches: 6. The CDR3 is 16 amino acids. The CDR3 is CASSYTSGRALETQYF. CDR3 in DNA: TGTGCCAGCAGTTATACTAGCGGGAGGGCCCTAGAGACCCAGTACTTC.

This chain's CDR3 is CASSDQGAGELFF. The CDR3 bases are TGTGCCAGCAGTGACCAGGGTGCCGGGGAGCTGTTTTTT. The chain couples TRBV6-5 to TRBJ2-2; weak D call: TRBD1 (5 bases). The germline V and J ends were trimmed by 5 bases and 6 bases, with 10 bases remaining between them. This CDR3 has 13 amino acids. CDR1 is MNHEY, CDR2 SVGAGI, per germline.

Turning to this clonotype: One end of the junction is discordant with germline, which a read error may explain. This chain joins TRBV11-2 and TRBJ2-1, with D perhaps matching TRBD2 (6 bases). The CDR3 has 15 residues. CDR1 and CDR2 (germline): SGHAT, FQNNGV. The DNA of the CDR3 is TGTGCCGGCAGCTTACAGCGGGTTCCCTACAATGAGCAGTTCTTC. Protein product: CAGSLQRVPYNEQFF.

Comment on this clonotype: One end of the junction varies from germline; a read error may be responsible. This sequence joins TRBV10-3 and TRBJ2-2; TRBD1 aligns across 7 bases. The V gene's germline CDR1 is ENHRY and CDR2 SYGVKD. The CDR3 length is 15 residues. CDR3 DNA sequence: TGTGCCATTAGTGAGCTGACAGGGTTGGGCGGGGAGCTGTTTTTT. Its protein is CAISELTGLGGELFF.

The chain combines TRBV6-5 with TRBJ1-1, with unresolved D. V shed 5 bases and J shed 4 bases, with 14 bases lying between them. This CDR3 has 14 residues. Germline lookup yields CDR1 MNHEY and CDR2 SVGAGI. CDR3 region: CASSRKVGGTEAFF. The CDR3 DNA reads as TGTGCCAGCAGTAGGAAGGTCGGAGGCACTGAAGCTTTCTTT.

This clonotype was seen a few times. The V and J genes are TRBV6-2 or TRBV6-3 and TRBJ2-7; 8 nucleotides line up with TRBD2. Trimming took 0 bases from V and 2 from J; bases not matched to a gene: 3. The length of the CDR3 is 15 residues. CDR1 MNHEY and CDR2 SVGEGT come from the germline V gene. The CDR3 protein is CASSYSTSETYEQYF. For the CDR3, the DNA is TGTGCCAGCAGTTACTCGACTAGCGAAACCTACGAGCAGTACTTC.

The sample holds a few counts of this clonotype. The DNA for the CDR3 is TGTGCCAGCAGTGAACATCCCCCGTACAATGAGCAGTTCTTC. Protein product: CASSEHPPYNEQFF. The chain uses TRBV25-1 and TRBJ2-1, with D hard to call. Germline CDR1 and CDR2: MGHDK and SYGVNS. The CDR3 has 14 amino acids. Between the trimmed V and J ends, which lost 2 bases and 4 bases, there was a span of 9 bases.

The V and J genes are TRBV2 and TRBJ1-2; 7 positions match TRBD1. This CDR3 has 19 amino acids. Looked up from germline, CDR1 is SNHLY and CDR2 is FYNNEI. V shed 7 bases, J shed 0 bases, and the junction held 20 bases outside the gene matches. The CDR3 DNA follows: TGTGCCAGCATCCTCCGTAAACAGGGGTGGACCCCAACTAACTATGGCTACACCTTC. This codes for CASILRKQGWTPTNYGYTF.

This clonotype was recorded a few times. The chain combines TRBV7-6 with TRBJ1-5; TRBD1 aligns across 10 bases. The germline V gene has CDR1 SGHVS and CDR2 FNYEAQ. The CDR3 covers 16 residues. Trimming at V came to 3 bases and at J to 4 bases, leaving 6 bases not matched to a gene. The CDR3 region is CASSFGQGEENQPQHF. As DNA, the CDR3 is TGTGCCAGCAGCTTTGGACAGGGGGAGGAGAATCAGCCCCAGCATTTT.

This clonotype was picked up a small number of times. The chain has TRBV27 and TRBJ2-1; TRBD2 matches at 7 bases. CDR1 and CDR2 from the germline V gene are MNHEY and SMNVEV (reference sequence). The CDR3 is 14 amino acids. V was clipped by 3 bases and J by 8 bases; unmatched bases: 7. This chain's CDR3 is CASSLGGPVYEQFF. The DNA of the CDR3 is TGTGCCAGCAGTTTGGGAGGGCCGGTGTATGAGCAGTTCTTC.

The sample holds a few counts of this clonotype. The CDR3 nucleotides read TGTGCCAGCTCACCAGGGGGGTCAGATACGCAGTATTTT. This encodes CASSPGGSDTQYF. The chain uses TRBV18 and TRBJ2-3, with a tentative D call TRBD2 (6 bases). The CDR3 extends over 13 amino acids. V was shortened by 2 bases and J by 4 bases, with 7 bases between the two germline ends. From germline, CDR1 is KGHSH and CDR2 LQKENI.

The gene calls are TRBV29-1 and TRBJ2-1; D call uncertain. The V and J ends lost 0 bases and 10 bases respectively, with 10 bases between them. Germline V CDR1 and CDR2: SQVTM, ANQGSEA. The CDR3 length is 12 residues. The CDR3 DNA reads as TGCAGCGTTGAAGAAAATTTTCGCGAGCAGTTCTTC. This gives the protein CSVEENFREQFF.

This rearrangement joins TRBV27 to TRBJ2-5; D may be TRBD2 (6 bases). The J call is uncertain, as TRBJ2-1 better fits the DNA end. Germline values: CDR1 MNHEY, CDR2 SMNVEV (reference sequence). This CDR3 is 15 amino acids long. As DNA, the CDR3 is TGTGCCAGCACCCTCGGCGGGGCGGGAAACAATGAGCAGTTCTTC. Its protein is CASTLGGAGNNEQFF.

This chain's CDR3 is CSVDSRETGGYEQYF. CDR3 in DNA: TGCAGCGTTGATTCACGGGAGACAGGAGGATACGAGCAGTACTTC. The chain carries TRBV29-1 and TRBJ2-7; D possibly matches TRBD1 or TRBD2 (6 bases each). The germline V gene has CDR1 SQVTM and CDR2 ANQGSEA. V was pared by 3 bases and J by 4 bases, with 19 bases between. The CDR3 loop spans 15 amino acids.

This clonotype was detected a few times. The chain has TRBV29-1 and TRBJ2-7, with D perhaps TRBD1 (6 bases). CDR3 length: 14 amino acids. Germline V gives CDR1 SQVTM, CDR2 ANQGSEA. The ends were cut back, 5 bases at V and 3 bases at J, with 17 bases in the middle. The CDR3 protein is CSVNNPQQGYEQYF. Written as DNA, the CDR3 is TGCAGCGTTAATAACCCCCAACAGGGCTACGAGCAGTACTTC.

The V and J genes are TRBV20-1 and TRBJ1-3; D is ambiguous. Germline CDR1 reads DFQATT; CDR2 reads SNEGSKA (reference sequence). The CDR3 spans 14 residues. Trimming stripped 5 bases from V and 0 bases from J, with 11 bases between. For the CDR3, the DNA is TGCAGTGCTTCGGGCGCGGGCTCTGGAAACACCATATATTTT. This gives the protein CSASGAGSGNTIYF.

The V and J genes are TRBV20-1 and TRBJ2-7; TRBD2 agrees at 11 bases. V shed 0 bases, J shed 2 bases, and the junction held 6 bases outside the gene matches. CDR1 DFQATT and CDR2 SNEGSKA come from the germline V gene (reference sequence). CDR3 size: 16 residues. Here the CDR3 reads CSARDIGTSGTYEQYF. CDR3 bases: TGCAGTGCTAGAGATATTGGGACTAGCGGCACCTACGAGCAGTACTTC.

This chain joins TRBV6-2 or TRBV6-3 and TRBJ2-5; D possibly corresponds to TRBD2 (5 bases). The germline V and J ends were trimmed by 7 bases and 9 bases, with 15 bases remaining between them. The CDR3 covers 12 residues. Germline V gene data show CDR1 as MNHEY and CDR2 as SVGEGT. The CDR3 spells CASKEPQEAQYF. The CDR3 nucleotides read TGTGCCAGCAAAGAGCCTCAGGAGGCCCAGTACTTC.

The chain joins TRBV5-5 to TRBJ2-2; unclear D gene. Germline V gives CDR1 SGHKS, CDR2 YYEKEE (reference sequence). There are 12 residues in the CDR3. V lost 3 bases and J lost 10, with 10 bases in between. CDR3 DNA sequence: TGTGCCAGCAGCTCCCCCGTCGTGGAGCTGTTTTTT. Its translation: CASSSPVVELFF.

This clonotype came up a few times. The chain recombines TRBV20-1 with TRBJ1-1; 7 bases are a match to TRBD1. Per germline, CDR1 DFQATT and CDR2 SNEGSKA (reference sequence). V gave up 0 bases and J gave up 10 bases; unmatched junction bases: 11. The CDR3 is 14 residues long. The CDR3 sequence is CSARDRSGGSGAFF. CDR3 bases: TGCAGTGCTAGAGATCGATCAGGGGGGTCCGGAGCTTTCTTT.

The chain is built from TRBV4-1 and TRBJ1-6; TRBD1 might be the D (5 bases). Germline values: CDR1 MGHRA, CDR2 YSYEKL. V shed 8 bases and J shed 8 bases, with 13 bases lying between them. The CDR3 is 13 residues long. For the CDR3, the DNA is TGCGCCAGCGGGACCAACGGTGATTCACCCCTCCACTTT. Amino acid sequence: CASGTNGDSPLHF.

This clonotype turned up a few times. V and J are TRBV7-8 and TRBJ1-1, with unresolved D. V gave up 10 bases and J gave up 3 bases, with 12 bases separating them. The CDR3 has 12 amino acids. Germline V gene data show CDR1 as SGHVS and CDR2 as FQNEAQ. CDR3 in amino acids: CATQFADTEAFF. The CDR3 region has the DNA TGTGCCACTCAATTCGCGGACACTGAAGCTTTCTTT.

The genes are TRBV5-5 and TRBJ2-1, with 9 bases fitting TRBD2. J lost 0 bases, V lost 0 bases, and 7 bases had no gene match. Germline lookup yields CDR1 SGHKS and CDR2 YYEKEE (reference sequence). The CDR3 extends over 18 amino acids. CDR3 sequence: CASSLAGSGGYSYNEQFF. The CDR3 DNA is TGTGCCAGCAGCTTGGCCGGTAGCGGGGGTTACTCCTACAATGAGCAGTTCTTC.

This clonotype has only a few counts. This chain connects TRBV5-1 to TRBJ2-3, with a tentative D call TRBD2 (6 bases). Trimming stripped 4 bases from V and 1 base from J, with 13 bases between. The CDR3 has 15 amino acids. The germline CDR1 and CDR2 sequences are SGHRS and YFSETQ. CDR3 sequence: CASSLGTFGTDTQYF. CDR3 in DNA: TGCGCCAGCAGCCTCGGGACTTTTGGCACAGATACGCAGTATTTT.

The chain is built from TRBV24-1 and TRBJ2-7, with TRBD1 identical over 7 bases. TRBJ2-1 matches the DNA end more closely, so the J call is doubtful. The CDR3 covers 13 residues. Germline CDR1 and CDR2: KGHDR and SFDVKD. The CDR3 sequence: CATSEPRGNEQFF. The DNA of the CDR3 is TGTGCCACCAGTGAGCCCAGGGGGAATGAGCAGTTCTTC.

This clonotype came up a few times. V and J are TRBV7-9 and TRBJ2-3, with a possible D match to TRBD2 (6 bases). With 5 bases removed from V and 2 bases from J, the gap between germline ends came to 14 bases. The CDR3 contains 15 residues. Germline V CDR1 and CDR2: SEHNR, FQNEAQ (reference sequence). The CDR3 DNA sequence: TGTGCCAGCAGCCGGGACTGGACTAACACAGATACGCAGTATTTT. Translated: CASSRDWTNTDTQYF. The full variable domain, rest sourced from reference TRBV7-9 and TRBJ2-3, is DTGVSQNPRHKITKRGQNVTFRCDPISEHNRLYWYRQTLGQGPEFLTYFQNEAQLEKSRLLSDRFSAERPKGSFSTLEIQRTEQGDSAMYLCASSRDWTNTDTQYFGPGTRLTVL.